This note documents a single TCR beta chain sequence. Its antigen is currently unknown. The sample originates from a study of cytomegalovirus exposure and HLA in healthy donors. Vbeta (60) and Jbeta (13) primers were used in the PCR. Profiling relied on immunoSEQ multiplex PCR, and the TCRdb table lists in-frame clones only, not all of them. The repertoire holds approximately 160,000 clones, with around 86% as singletons. The CDR3 runs 14 residues. In germline, CDR1 is SGHRS, CDR2 YFSETQ. Whole-study findings and limits: Rare sequences made up most TCRs, while some public TCRs were found in many donors. The authors later found HLA-associated TCR beta chains more clonally expanded than equally common others. Previous analysis showed most TCR beta V segments were productive about 87% or about 30% of the time.

Nominally healthy donors provided the samples, though records likely missed some immune exposures. This receptor was identified in a human donor in good health. The gene calls are TRBV5-1 and TRBJ2-5; TRBD1 might be the D (6 bases). The J call may be in error: the DNA end matches TRBJ2-7 better. Material: PBMCs. In nucleotides, the CDR3 is TGCGCCAGCAGCTTGACAGGGAGTAGGTACGAGCAGTACTTC. It encodes CASSLTGSRYEQYF.